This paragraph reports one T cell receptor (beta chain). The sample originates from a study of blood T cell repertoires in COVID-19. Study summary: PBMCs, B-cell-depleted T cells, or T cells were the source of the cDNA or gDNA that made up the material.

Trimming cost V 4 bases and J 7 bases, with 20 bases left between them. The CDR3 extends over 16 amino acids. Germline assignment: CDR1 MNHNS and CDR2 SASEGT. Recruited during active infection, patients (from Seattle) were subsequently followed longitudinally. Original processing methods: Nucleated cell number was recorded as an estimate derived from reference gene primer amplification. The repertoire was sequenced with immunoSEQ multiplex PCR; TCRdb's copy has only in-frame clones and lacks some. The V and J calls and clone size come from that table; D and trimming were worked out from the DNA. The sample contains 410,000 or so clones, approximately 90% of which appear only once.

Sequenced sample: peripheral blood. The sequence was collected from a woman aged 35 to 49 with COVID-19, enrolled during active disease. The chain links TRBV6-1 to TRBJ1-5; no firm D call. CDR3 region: CASSVWEMDSRQPQHF. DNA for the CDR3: TGTGCCAGCAGTGTGTGGGAGATGGATTCGAGGCAGCCCCAGCATTTT.